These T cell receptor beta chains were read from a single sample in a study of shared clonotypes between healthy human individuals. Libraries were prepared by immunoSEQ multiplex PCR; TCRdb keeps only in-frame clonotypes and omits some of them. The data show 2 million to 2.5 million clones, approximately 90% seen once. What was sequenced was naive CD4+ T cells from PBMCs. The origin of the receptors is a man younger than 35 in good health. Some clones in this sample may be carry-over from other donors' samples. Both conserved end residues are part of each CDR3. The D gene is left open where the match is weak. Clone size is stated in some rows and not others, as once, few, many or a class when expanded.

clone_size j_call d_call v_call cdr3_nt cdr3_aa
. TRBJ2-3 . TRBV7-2 TGTGCCAGCAGCTTAATTCCCGCAGATACGCAGTATTTT CASSLIPADTQYF
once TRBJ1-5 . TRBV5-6 TGTGCCAGCAGCTTATATTGGGGGGACAATCAGCCCCAGCATTTT CASSLYWGDNQPQHF
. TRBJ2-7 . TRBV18 TGTGCCAGCTCACCACATACACAGGGTGGGCAGTACTTC CASSPHTQGGQYF
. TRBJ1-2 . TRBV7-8 TGTGCCAGCAGACGAGGACAGACCCTAGGGGGCTACACCTTC CASRRGQTLGGYTF
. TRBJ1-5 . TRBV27 TGTGCCAGCAGTCGAGGGTTTGGCAATCAGCCCCAGCATTTT CASSRGFGNQPQHF
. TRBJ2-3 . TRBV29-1 TGCAGCGTTGGAAATCGAATCACAGATACGCAGTATTTT CSVGNRITDTQYF
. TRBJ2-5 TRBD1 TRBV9 TGTGCCAGCAGCGTAGGATCGAGGACAGGGGAAGAGACCCAGTACTTC CASSVGSRTGEETQYF
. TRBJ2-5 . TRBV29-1 TGCAGCGTTGAATCTCTCGGGAGAGAAGCCGAGACCCAGTACTTC CSVESLGREAETQYF
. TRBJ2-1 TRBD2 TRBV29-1 TGCAGCACCAGGGACTATTCCTACAATGAGCAGTTCTTC CSTRDYSYNEQFF
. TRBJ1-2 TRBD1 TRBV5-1 TGCGCCAGCAGCTTGCGGGTCAGGGGGCTTGGCTACACCTTC CASSLRVRGLGYTF
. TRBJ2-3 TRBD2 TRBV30 TGTGCCTGGAGTGGACTAGCGGGAGGGCCCACGCAGTATTTT CAWSGLAGGPTQYF
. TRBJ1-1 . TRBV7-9 TGTGCCAGCAGCTTAGGGCCGAGGGCAGGGAGAAGGACTGAAGCTTTCTTT CASSLGPRAGRRTEAFF
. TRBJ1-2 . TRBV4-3 TGCGCCAGCAGCCAATATCGGGGCAACTATGGCTACACCTTC CASSQYRGNYGYTF
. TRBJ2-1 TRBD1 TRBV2 TGTGCCAGCAGTGAACAGGGGGAAGGGAATGAGCAGTTCTTC CASSEQGEGNEQFF
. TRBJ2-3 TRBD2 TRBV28 TGTGCCAGCAGTTTAGGGGCGGGAGGCGCTAGCACAGATACGCAGTATTTT CASSLGAGGASTDTQYF
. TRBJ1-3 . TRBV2 TGTGCCAGCAGTGGACCCTCGCCCAGCTCTGGAAACACCATATATTTT CASSGPSPSSGNTIYF
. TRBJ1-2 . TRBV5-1 TGCGCCAGCACCCTTGGGGGGTATGGCTACACCTTC CASTLGGYGYTF
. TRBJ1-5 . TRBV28 TGTGCCAGCAGCTCCACGGATCAGCCCCAGCATTTT CASSSTDQPQHF
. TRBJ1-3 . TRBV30 TGTGCCTGGAGTGTCGGGACTGGAAACACCATATATTTT CAWSVGTGNTIYF
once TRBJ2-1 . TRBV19 TGTGCCAGTAGTATTCCCGGAAAATTCTACAATGAGCAGTTCTTC CASSIPGKFYNEQFF
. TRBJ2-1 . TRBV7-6 TGTGCCAGCAGCAGAGAAGCGGGTCCCTACAATGAGCAGTTCTTC CASSREAGPYNEQFF
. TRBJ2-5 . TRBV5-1 TGCGCCAGCAGTCGGACACCAAACCAAGAGACCCAGTACTTC CASSRTPNQETQYF
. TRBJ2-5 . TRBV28 TGTGCCAGCAGTCCCACAGGGAGTAGAACCCAGTACTTC CASSPTGSRTQYF
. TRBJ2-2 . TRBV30 TGTGCGTCGACGGGCGATAACACCGGGGAGCTGTTTTTT CASTGDNTGELFF
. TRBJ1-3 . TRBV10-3 TGTGCCATCAGTGAGTCGTCAGGACGGAACACCATATATTTT CAISESSGRNTIYF
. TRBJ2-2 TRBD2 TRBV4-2 TGTGCCAGCAGCCGGGGGGGTGGCGGGAACACCGGGGAGCTGTTTTTT CASSRGGGGNTGELFF
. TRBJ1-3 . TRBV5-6 TGTGCCAGCAGCTTGACGGTCTCTGGAAACACCATATATTTT CASSLTVSGNTIYF
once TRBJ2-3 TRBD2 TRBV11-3 TGTGCCAGCAGCTCCGGGACTAGCGGGAGCACAGATACGCAGTATTTT CASSSGTSGSTDTQYF
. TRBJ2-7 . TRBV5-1 TGCGCCAGCAGATTAGGGCAGAGCTACGAGCAGTACTTC CASRLGQSYEQYF
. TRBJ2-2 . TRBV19 TGTGCCAGTAGTATAGAGGCAGTCCCCGGGGAGCTGTTTTTT CASSIEAVPGELFF
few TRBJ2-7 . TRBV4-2 TGTGCCAGCAGCCTCTTGGGGGACACCTACGAGCAGTACTTC CASSLLGDTYEQYF
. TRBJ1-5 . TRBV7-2 TGTGCCAGCAGCCCAGACCGACAGGAGACGAAATGGCATTTT CASSPDRQETKWHF
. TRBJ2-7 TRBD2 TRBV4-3 TGCGCCAGCAGACGTGGGGCTAGCGGCAGCTACGAGCAGTACTTC CASRRGASGSYEQYF
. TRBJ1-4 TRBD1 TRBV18 TGTGCCAGCTCACCACCGGGACAGCCAAATGAAAAACTGTTTTTT CASSPPGQPNEKLFF
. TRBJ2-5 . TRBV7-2 TGTGCCAGCAGCTTAAATGGCCCACAGGCGACGGAGACCCAGTACTTC CASSLNGPQATETQYF
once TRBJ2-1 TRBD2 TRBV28 TGTGCCAGCAGTAGGACTAGCGGGATAAGTGAGCAGTTCTTC CASSRTSGISEQFF
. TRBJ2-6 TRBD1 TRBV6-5 TGTGCCAGCACCGACAGGGTCGGGGCCAACGTCCTGACTTTC CASTDRVGANVLTF
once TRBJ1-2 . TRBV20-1 TGCAGTGCTCGGTCCCATTATGGCTACACCTTC CSARSHYGYTF
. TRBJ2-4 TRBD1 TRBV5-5 TGTGCCAGCAGCTCATGGACAGGGGGCTCCGGGGACTTC CASSSWTGGSGDF
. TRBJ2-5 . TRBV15 TGTGCCACCAGCAGAGGAAGAGAGACCCAGTACTTC CATSRGRETQYF
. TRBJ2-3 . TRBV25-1 TGTGCCAGCAGTGAACCCCAGTCCACAGATACGCAGTATTTT CASSEPQSTDTQYF
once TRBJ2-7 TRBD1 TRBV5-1 TGCGCCAGCAGCTTAGCCGGGACAGGGATCTACGAGCAGTACTTC CASSLAGTGIYEQYF
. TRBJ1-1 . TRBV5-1 TGCGCCAGCAGCTTGGTGACCGGGAACACTGAAGCTTTCTTT CASSLVTGNTEAFF
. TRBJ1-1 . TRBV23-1 TGCGCCAGCAGTCACCCCAGGGACACTGAAGCTTTCTTT CASSHPRDTEAFF
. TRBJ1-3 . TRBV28 TGTGCCAGCGGAACTGCGGCAGCCCACAACTCTGGAAACACCATATATTTT CASGTAAAHNSGNTIYF
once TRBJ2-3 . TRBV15 TGTGCCACCAGCAGAGAGTCAGATACGCAGTATTTT CATSRESDTQYF
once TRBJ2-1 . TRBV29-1 TGCAGCGCGGACGGAGGGCTCGCTTCCTACAATGAGCAGTTCTTC CSADGGLASYNEQFF
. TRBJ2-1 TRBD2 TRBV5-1 TGCGCCAGCGCCGGGCGACTAGCGAGCGATGAGCAGTTCTTC CASAGRLASDEQFF
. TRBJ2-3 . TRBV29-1 TGCAGCGTTGTGGGGCAGTATTTT CSVVGQYF
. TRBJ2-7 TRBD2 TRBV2 TGTGCCAGCAGTTCGGGACTAGCGGGAGGGCCAATGAGAGAGCAGTACTTC CASSSGLAGGPMREQYF
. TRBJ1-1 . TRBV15 TGTGCCACCAGCAGAGTGGACGGGGACACTGAAGCTTTCTTT CATSRVDGDTEAFF
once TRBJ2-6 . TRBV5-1 TGCGCCAGCAGCTTTCGGGGACCCTCTGGGGCCAACGTCCTGACTTTC CASSFRGPSGANVLTF
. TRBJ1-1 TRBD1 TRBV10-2 TGCGCCAGCAGTCGGACAGGGGGCTTGACTTTCTTT CASSRTGGLTFF